This T cell receptor beta chain stems from a study of blood T cell repertoires in COVID-19. Study summary: Both acute and convalescent COVID-19 samples were obtained from the United States, Italy and Spain. T cells, B-cell-depleted T cells, or PBMCs provided the cDNA or gDNA that served as material.

As handled by the study authors: Amplifying reference gene primers gave estimates of nucleated cell counts. Sequencing was performed with immunoSEQ multiplex PCR; in TCRdb, only in-frame clones are kept and a portion is missing. That table gives V, J and clone size, and the DNA gave D and trimming. The repertoire has hundreds of thousands of clones, 70% to 90% of them found once; the top ten carry 0.72%. Trimming cost V 0 bases and J 6 bases; bases outside gene matches: 12. The germline CDR1 and CDR2 sequences are MGHRA and YSYEKL. The CDR3 runs 18 residues. The sample taken for sequencing was peripheral blood. V and J are TRBV4-1 and TRBJ2-5; 11 bases match TRBD2. The TCR was taken from a man aged 35 to 55 with acute or convalescent COVID-19. The DNA of the CDR3 is TGCGCCAGCAGCCAAGATTTGAGTAGCGGGGGGGCCTACCAGACCCAGTACTTC. Amino acids: CASSQDLSSGGAYQTQYF.